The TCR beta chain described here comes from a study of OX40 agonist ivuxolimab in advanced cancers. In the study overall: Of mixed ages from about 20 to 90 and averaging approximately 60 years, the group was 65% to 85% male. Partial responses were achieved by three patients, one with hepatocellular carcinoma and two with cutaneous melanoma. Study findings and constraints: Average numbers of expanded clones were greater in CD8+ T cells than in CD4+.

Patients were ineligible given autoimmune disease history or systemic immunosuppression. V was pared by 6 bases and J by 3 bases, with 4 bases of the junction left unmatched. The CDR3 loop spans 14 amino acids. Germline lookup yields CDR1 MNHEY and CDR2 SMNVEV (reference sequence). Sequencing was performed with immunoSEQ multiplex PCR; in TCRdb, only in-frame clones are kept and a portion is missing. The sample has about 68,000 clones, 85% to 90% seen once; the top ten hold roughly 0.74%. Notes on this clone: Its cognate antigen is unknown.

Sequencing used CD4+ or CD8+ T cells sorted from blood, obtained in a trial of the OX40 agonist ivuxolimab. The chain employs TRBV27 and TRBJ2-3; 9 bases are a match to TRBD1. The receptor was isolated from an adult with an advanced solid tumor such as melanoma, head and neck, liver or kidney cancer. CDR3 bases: TGTGCCAGCAGACGGGACAGGGCAACAGATACGCAGTATTTT. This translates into CASRRDRATDTQYF.